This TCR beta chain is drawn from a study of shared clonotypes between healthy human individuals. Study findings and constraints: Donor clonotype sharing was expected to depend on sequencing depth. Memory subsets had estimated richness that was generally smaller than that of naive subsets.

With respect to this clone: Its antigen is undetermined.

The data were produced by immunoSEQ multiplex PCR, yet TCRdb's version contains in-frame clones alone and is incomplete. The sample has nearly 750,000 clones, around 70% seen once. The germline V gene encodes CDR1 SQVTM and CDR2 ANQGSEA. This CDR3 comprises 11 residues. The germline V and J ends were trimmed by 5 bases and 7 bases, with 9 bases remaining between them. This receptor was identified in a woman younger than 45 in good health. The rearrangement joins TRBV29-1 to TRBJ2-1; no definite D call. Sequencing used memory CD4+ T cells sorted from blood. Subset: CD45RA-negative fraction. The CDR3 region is CSVSGENEQFF. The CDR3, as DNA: TGCAGCGTTTCCGGCGAAAATGAGCAGTTCTTC.